Listed below are T cell receptor beta chains from one sample, sequenced in a study of post-analysis software for immune sequencing data. TCRdb ran MiXCR on the PCR reads and lists one entry per CDR3 protein. The profile shows about 770,000 distinct CDR3 sequences, 40% to 55% of them singletons. Material: blood. These receptors all come from a girl aged 10 to 17 with multiple sclerosis. Both conserved end residues are part of each CDR3. Fields, in order: J gene, clone size, D gene, V gene, CDR3 DNA, CDR3 protein. A D gene is named only where the DNA matches it firmly. Only part of the rows carry a size: once, few, many, or a class if the clone is expanded.

j_call: TRBJ2-1
clone_size: -
d_call: TRBD2
v_call: TRBV20-1
cdr3_nt: TGCAGTGCTAGTTTGTCGGGAGGGGAGCAGTTCTTC
cdr3_aa: CSASLSGGEQFF

j_call: TRBJ2-7
clone_size: few
d_call: TRBD1
v_call: TRBV7-9
cdr3_nt: TGTGCCAGCAGCGGGCCGGGACAGGGAGTCTACGAGCAGTACTTC
cdr3_aa: CASSGPGQGVYEQYF

j_call: TRBJ1-1
clone_size: few
d_call: -
v_call: TRBV20-1
cdr3_nt: TGCAGTGCTCGGGCAGGGGAAGGGGTTAGCGTTTTCTTT
cdr3_aa: CSARAGEGVSVFF

j_call: TRBJ1-2
clone_size: few
d_call: TRBD1
v_call: TRBV29-1
cdr3_nt: TGCAGCGTCTTGACAGGGCGGAATGGCTACACCTTC
cdr3_aa: CSVLTGRNGYTF

j_call: TRBJ2-6
clone_size: few
d_call: -
v_call: TRBV5-1
cdr3_nt: TGCGCCAGCAGCTTGGCCTCGAATCGACTTACTAGCTCTGGGGCCAACGTCCTGACTTTC
cdr3_aa: CASSLASNRLTSSGANVLTF

j_call: TRBJ2-1
clone_size: -
d_call: -
v_call: TRBV4-3
cdr3_nt: TGCGCCAGCAGCCAAATACTAGGAGGCAAGCAGGGTGAGCAGTTCTTC
cdr3_aa: CASSQILGGKQGEQFF

j_call: TRBJ2-7
clone_size: -
d_call: -
v_call: TRBV28
cdr3_nt: TGTGCCAGCAGTTTCGCAGGGGTAGCCTACGAGCAGTACTTC
cdr3_aa: CASSFAGVAYEQYF

j_call: TRBJ2-3
clone_size: -
d_call: TRBD2
v_call: TRBV7-9
cdr3_nt: TGTGCCAGCAGCTTCTTTTCTAGCGGGAGGGCAGATACGCAGTATTTT
cdr3_aa: CASSFFSSGRADTQYF

j_call: TRBJ1-4
clone_size: -
d_call: TRBD1
v_call: TRBV7-8
cdr3_nt: TGTGCCAGCAGCTCCCGAGGGGGCAGGGGGAATGAAAAACTGTTTTTT
cdr3_aa: CASSSRGGRGNEKLFF

j_call: TRBJ2-3
clone_size: -
d_call: TRBD2
v_call: TRBV11-2
cdr3_nt: TGTGCCAGCAGCTTCAGCGGGAGAGGAGATACGCAGTATTTT
cdr3_aa: CASSFSGRGDTQYF

j_call: TRBJ1-5
clone_size: -
d_call: -
v_call: TRBV4-1
cdr3_nt: TGCGCCAGCAGCCAAGATCCCAGACCCATGCCCCAGCATTTT
cdr3_aa: CASSQDPRPMPQHF

j_call: TRBJ2-7
clone_size: -
d_call: -
v_call: TRBV4-3
cdr3_nt: TGCGCCAGCAGTCCGGACTTGCGCTACGAGCAGTACTTC
cdr3_aa: CASSPDLRYEQYF

j_call: TRBJ2-5
clone_size: -
d_call: -
v_call: TRBV11-2
cdr3_nt: TGTGCCAGCACTAAAACTAGCTCGGAGACCCAGTACTTC
cdr3_aa: CASTKTSSETQYF

j_call: TRBJ1-5
clone_size: -
d_call: -
v_call: TRBV12-3/TRBV12-4
cdr3_nt: TGTGCCAGCAGTTTCCAGGGTGGGTCGCAGCCCCAGCATTTT
cdr3_aa: CASSFQGGSQPQHF

j_call: TRBJ1-2
clone_size: few
d_call: -
v_call: TRBV7-8
cdr3_nt: TGTGCCAGCAGCTTTGCAGGGTCTAAGGGCTACACCTTC
cdr3_aa: CASSFAGSKGYTF

j_call: TRBJ2-7
clone_size: -
d_call: -
v_call: TRBV10-3
cdr3_nt: TGTGCCATCAGCCCCGGGCCTGCCAAGCAGTACTTC
cdr3_aa: CAISPGPAKQYF

j_call: TRBJ2-3
clone_size: few
d_call: TRBD2
v_call: TRBV5-1
cdr3_nt: TGCGCCAGCAGCTTGAGGGCGGGAGGGCCGATCACAGATACGCAGTATTTT
cdr3_aa: CASSLRAGGPITDTQYF

j_call: TRBJ2-7
clone_size: -
d_call: -
v_call: TRBV3-1
cdr3_nt: TGTGCCAGCAGCCAAGGACAGGCCTCCTACGAGCAGTACTTC
cdr3_aa: CASSQGQASYEQYF

j_call: TRBJ2-7
clone_size: -
d_call: -
v_call: TRBV24-1
cdr3_nt: TGTGCCACCACTCCCGGGGTCTACGAGCAGTACTTC
cdr3_aa: CATTPGVYEQYF

j_call: TRBJ2-7
clone_size: few
d_call: -
v_call: TRBV5-1
cdr3_nt: TGCGCCAGCAGCTTGGATGCGGTTTCCTACGAGCAGTACTTC
cdr3_aa: CASSLDAVSYEQYF

j_call: TRBJ2-3
clone_size: -
d_call: -
v_call: TRBV24-1
cdr3_nt: TGTGCCACCAGTGTCCTAGATACGCAGTATTTT
cdr3_aa: CATSVLDTQYF

j_call: TRBJ2-7
clone_size: -
d_call: TRBD1
v_call: TRBV29-1
cdr3_nt: TGCAGCGCCCGACAGGGTCGCTACGAGCAGTACTTC
cdr3_aa: CSARQGRYEQYF

j_call: TRBJ2-3
clone_size: -
d_call: -
v_call: TRBV6-5
cdr3_nt: TGTGCCAGCAGTTACTCTGAGGTAGCGGGCACAGATACGCAGTATTTT
cdr3_aa: CASSYSEVAGTDTQYF

j_call: TRBJ2-3
clone_size: few
d_call: TRBD1
v_call: TRBV7-2
cdr3_nt: TGTGCCAGCAGCATCAGACAGGGGGCGCGGGTCACAGATACGCAGTATTTT
cdr3_aa: CASSIRQGARVTDTQYF

j_call: TRBJ2-1
clone_size: -
d_call: TRBD2
v_call: TRBV4-1
cdr3_nt: TGCGCCAGCAGCCAAGGGGGATTAGCGGGAGCTGAGCAGTTCTTC
cdr3_aa: CASSQGGLAGAEQFF

j_call: TRBJ1-4
clone_size: -
d_call: -
v_call: TRBV6-5
cdr3_nt: TGTGCCAGCAGTTACTCGATCTTCGACAGTAATGAAAAACTGTTTTTT
cdr3_aa: CASSYSIFDSNEKLFF